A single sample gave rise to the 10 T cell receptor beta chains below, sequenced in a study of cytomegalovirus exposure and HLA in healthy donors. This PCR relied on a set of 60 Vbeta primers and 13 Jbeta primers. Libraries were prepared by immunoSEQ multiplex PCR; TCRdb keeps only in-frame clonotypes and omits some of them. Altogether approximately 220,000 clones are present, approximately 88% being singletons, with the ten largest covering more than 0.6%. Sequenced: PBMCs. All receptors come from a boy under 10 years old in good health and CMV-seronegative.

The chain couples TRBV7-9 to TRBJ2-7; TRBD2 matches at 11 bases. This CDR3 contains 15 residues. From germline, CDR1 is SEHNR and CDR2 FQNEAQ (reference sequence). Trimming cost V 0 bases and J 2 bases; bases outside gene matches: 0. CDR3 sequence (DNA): TGTGCCAGCAGCTTAGCGACTAGCGGGGCCTACGAGCAGTACTTC. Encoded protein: CASSLATSGAYEQYF.

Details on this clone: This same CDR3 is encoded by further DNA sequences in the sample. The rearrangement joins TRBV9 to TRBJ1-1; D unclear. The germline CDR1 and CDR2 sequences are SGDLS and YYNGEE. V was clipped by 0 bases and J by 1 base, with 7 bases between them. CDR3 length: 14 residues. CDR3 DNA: TGTGCCAGCAGCGTAGCTCCCTCGAACACTGAAGCTTTCTTT. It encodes CASSVAPSNTEAFF.

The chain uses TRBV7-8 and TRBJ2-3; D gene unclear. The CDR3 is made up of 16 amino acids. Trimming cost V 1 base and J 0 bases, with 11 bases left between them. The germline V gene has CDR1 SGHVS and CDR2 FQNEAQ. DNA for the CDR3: TGTGCCAGCAGCTTAGTAGACGGAGCTAGCACAGATACGCAGTATTTT. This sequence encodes CASSLVDGASTDTQYF.

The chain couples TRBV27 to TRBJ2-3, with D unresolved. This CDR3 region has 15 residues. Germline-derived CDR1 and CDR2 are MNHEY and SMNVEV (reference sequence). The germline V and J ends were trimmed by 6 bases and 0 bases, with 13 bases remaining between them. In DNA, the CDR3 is TGTGCCAGCAGCCTACAGCTCACTAGCACAGATACGCAGTATTTT. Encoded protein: CASSLQLTSTDTQYF.

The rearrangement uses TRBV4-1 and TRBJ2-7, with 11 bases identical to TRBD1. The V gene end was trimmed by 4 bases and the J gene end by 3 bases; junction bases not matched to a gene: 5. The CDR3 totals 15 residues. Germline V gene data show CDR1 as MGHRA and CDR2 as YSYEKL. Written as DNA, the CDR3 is TGCGCCAGCAGCCCCGGACAGGGGGCGAACTACGAGCAGTACTTC. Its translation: CASSPGQGANYEQYF.

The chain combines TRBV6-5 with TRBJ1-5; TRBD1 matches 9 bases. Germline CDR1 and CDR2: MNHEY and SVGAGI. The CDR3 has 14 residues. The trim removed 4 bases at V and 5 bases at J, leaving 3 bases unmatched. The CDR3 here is CASSSGQGYQPQHF. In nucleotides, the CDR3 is TGTGCCAGCAGTTCGGGACAGGGCTATCAGCCCCAGCATTTT.

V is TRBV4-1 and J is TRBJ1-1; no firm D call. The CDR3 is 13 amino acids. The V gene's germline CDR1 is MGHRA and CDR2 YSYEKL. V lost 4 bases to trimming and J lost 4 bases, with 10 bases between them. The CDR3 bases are TGCGCCAGCAGCCCCCCCCCGGGCACTGAAGCTTTCTTT. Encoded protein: CASSPPPGTEAFF.

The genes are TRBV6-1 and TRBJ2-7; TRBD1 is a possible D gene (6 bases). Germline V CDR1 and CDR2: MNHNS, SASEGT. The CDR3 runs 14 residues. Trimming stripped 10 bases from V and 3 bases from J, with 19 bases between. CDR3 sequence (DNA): TGTGCCACCTGGAATACGGACAGTCTCTACGAGCAGTACTTC. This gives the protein CATWNTDSLYEQYF.

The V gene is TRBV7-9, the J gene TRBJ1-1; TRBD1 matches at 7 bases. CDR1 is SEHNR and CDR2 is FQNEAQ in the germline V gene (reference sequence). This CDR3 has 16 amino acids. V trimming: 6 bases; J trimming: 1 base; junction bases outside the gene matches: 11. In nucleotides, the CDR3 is TGTGCCAGCAGACAGACAGGGAAGATTGGGAACACTGAAGCTTTCTTT. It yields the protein CASRQTGKIGNTEAFF.

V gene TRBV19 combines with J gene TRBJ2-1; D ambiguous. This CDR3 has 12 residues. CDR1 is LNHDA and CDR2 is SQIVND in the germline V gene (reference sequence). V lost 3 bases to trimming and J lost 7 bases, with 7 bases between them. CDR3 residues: CASSIVRNEQFF. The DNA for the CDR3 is TGTGCCAGTAGTATTGTGAGGAATGAGCAGTTCTTC.